This TCR beta chain was recorded in a study of T cell repertoires in cytomegalovirus infection. On the study more broadly: Both a matching HLA type and CMV infection were indicated by public TCR beta signatures.

This clonotype has a count of ten or more. Antigen unknown. TCRdb recomputed calls from the reads with MiXCR, one row per CDR3 protein. The repertoire holds approximately 170,000 distinct CDR3 sequences, roughly 18% seen once, with about 19% in the top ten. The germline gives CDR1 SGHDN, CDR2 FVKESK. Trimming stripped 4 bases from V and 6 bases from J, with 16 bases between. The CDR3 totals 15 residues. Study-level points and caveats: HLA-C-restricted CMV clonotypes gave the most frequent clonotype in two of eight donors.

The sequenced material came from CD8+ T cells from PBMCs. This clonotype originated in a human donor in good health (CMV status not recorded). Some clones in this sample may be carry-over from other donors' samples. V gene TRBV14 combines with J gene TRBJ2-1, with D perhaps TRBD2 (6 bases). CDR3 loop: CASSRSRGSGNEQFF. CDR3 in DNA: TGTGCCAGCAGCCGGAGTCGTGGTAGCGGCAATGAGCAGTTCTTC.